This is a list of T cell receptor beta chains from one sample in a study of blood T cells in healthy people across ages. TCRdb processed the 5' RACE reads anew with MiXCR; each CDR3 protein has one entry. Among about 800,000 distinct CDR3 sequences listed, roughly 64% were seen once. Sequencing was done on a sample of blood. These TCRs come from a man aged 30 to 45 in good health. Both conserved end residues are part of each CDR3. D genes are given only for firm matches. Size is omitted from some rows. Given values are once, few, many or a class for expanded clones.

J gene: TRBJ2-3; D gene: TRBD2; clone size: .; V gene: TRBV27; CDR3 DNA: TGTGCCAGCAGCGAGGGAGGGGACGGCCCAGATACGCAGTATTTT; CDR3 protein: CASSEGGDGPDTQYF
J gene: TRBJ2-7; D gene: .; clone size: once; V gene: TRBV29-1; CDR3 DNA: TGCAGCGTTGAAGATAGGACACAAACCTACGAGCAGTACTTC; CDR3 protein: CSVEDRTQTYEQYF
J gene: TRBJ2-5; D gene: .; clone size: few; V gene: TRBV4-2; CDR3 DNA: TGTGCCAGCAGCCAAGATCCGGGGTCAGCTCAAGAGACCCAGTACTTC; CDR3 protein: CASSQDPGSAQETQYF
J gene: TRBJ2-3; D gene: .; clone size: few; V gene: TRBV20-1; CDR3 DNA: TGCAGTGCTAGAGATCCACCCCCCACAGATACGCAGTATTTT; CDR3 protein: CSARDPPPTDTQYF
J gene: TRBJ2-7; D gene: TRBD2; clone size: .; V gene: TRBV29-1; CDR3 DNA: TGTAGCGTTGTTCTAGCGGGAAAGTACGAGCAGTACTTC; CDR3 protein: CSVVLAGKYEQYF
J gene: TRBJ2-1; D gene: .; clone size: .; V gene: TRBV14; CDR3 DNA: TGTGCCAGCAGCCGGGGCTATTTAGCTGACTATTACAATGAGCAGTTCTTC; CDR3 protein: CASSRGYLADYYNEQFF
J gene: TRBJ2-5; D gene: .; clone size: .; V gene: TRBV4-3; CDR3 DNA: TGCGCCAGCAGCCAAGAGCCGGGTAGGGCAGAGACCCAGTACTTC; CDR3 protein: CASSQEPGRAETQYF
J gene: TRBJ2-5; D gene: .; clone size: few; V gene: TRBV10-2; CDR3 DNA: TGCGCCAGCAGTGACTTCGCGGCGGGAAAACAAGAGACCCAGTACTTC; CDR3 protein: CASSDFAAGKQETQYF
J gene: TRBJ2-1; D gene: .; clone size: .; V gene: TRBV7-2; CDR3 DNA: TGTGCCAGCAGCCCCAGAAGCGGGTCCTCCTACAATGAGCAGTTCTTC; CDR3 protein: CASSPRSGSSYNEQFF
J gene: TRBJ1-4; D gene: .; clone size: .; V gene: TRBV12-3/TRBV12-4; CDR3 DNA: TGTGCCAGCAAGAGGGGGGCCTCGGGTGAAAAACTGTTTTTT; CDR3 protein: CASKRGASGEKLFF
J gene: TRBJ1-6; D gene: .; clone size: .; V gene: TRBV18; CDR3 DNA: TGTGCCAGCTCGTACGCCCGAGGGGATTCACCCCTCCACTTT; CDR3 protein: CASSYARGDSPLHF
J gene: TRBJ2-5; D gene: TRBD1; clone size: .; V gene: TRBV28; CDR3 DNA: TGTGCCAGCCTTCAGGACAGGGTGATAGGGACCCAGTACTTC; CDR3 protein: CASLQDRVIGTQYF
J gene: TRBJ1-4; D gene: TRBD1; clone size: .; V gene: TRBV20-1; CDR3 DNA: TGCAGTGCGCCGACCGGGACAGGGGGGAAGATAAATGAAAAACTGTTTTTT; CDR3 protein: CSAPTGTGGKINEKLFF
J gene: TRBJ2-3; D gene: TRBD2; clone size: once; V gene: TRBV5-1; CDR3 DNA: TGCGCCAGCAGCTTGGTGGCTAGCGGAACTACAGATACGCAGTATTTT; CDR3 protein: CASSLVASGTTDTQYF
J gene: TRBJ2-7; D gene: .; clone size: .; V gene: TRBV11-2; CDR3 DNA: TGTGCCAGTAGCCCACCGGGGCGGGTACTTCAGGTCTACGAGCAGTACTTC; CDR3 protein: CASSPPGRVLQVYEQYF
J gene: TRBJ2-7; D gene: TRBD2; clone size: .; V gene: TRBV18; CDR3 DNA: TGTGCCAGCTCACAAGATCTAGCGGGGGCCGACTACGAGCAGTACTTC; CDR3 protein: CASSQDLAGADYEQYF
J gene: TRBJ2-2; D gene: TRBD1; clone size: .; V gene: TRBV7-9; CDR3 DNA: TGTGCCAGCAGCCCTGGACAGGGCGACACCGGGGAGCTGTTTTTT; CDR3 protein: CASSPGQGDTGELFF
J gene: TRBJ1-5; D gene: TRBD1; clone size: many; V gene: TRBV6-2/TRBV6-3; CDR3 DNA: TGTGCCAGCATGGGACAGGGGGATCAGCCCCAGCATTTT; CDR3 protein: CASMGQGDQPQHF
J gene: TRBJ2-7; D gene: TRBD1; clone size: .; V gene: TRBV12-3/TRBV12-4; CDR3 DNA: TGTGCCAGCAGTGGCCAGGGGGTTGGGCAGTACTTC; CDR3 protein: CASSGQGVGQYF
J gene: TRBJ2-7; D gene: TRBD1; clone size: .; V gene: TRBV6-5; CDR3 DNA: TGTGCCAGCAGCAACCTGCGACAGGGAGCCCACGAGCAGTACTTC; CDR3 protein: CASSNLRQGAHEQYF
J gene: TRBJ2-5; D gene: .; clone size: few; V gene: TRBV12-3/TRBV12-4; CDR3 DNA: TGTGCCAGCACCGCAGTCTGGGAAGAGACCCAGTACTTC; CDR3 protein: CASTAVWEETQYF
J gene: TRBJ2-4; D gene: .; clone size: .; V gene: TRBV12-3/TRBV12-4; CDR3 DNA: TGTGCCAGCCGGAGTGGGGTTATAGGGTCTAAAAACATTCAGTACTTC; CDR3 protein: CASRSGVIGSKNIQYF
J gene: TRBJ2-7; D gene: .; clone size: .; V gene: TRBV4-1; CDR3 DNA: TGCGCCAGCAGCCCTCGGGATTCCAACAATGAGCAGTACTTC; CDR3 protein: CASSPRDSNNEQYF
J gene: TRBJ1-1; D gene: .; clone size: .; V gene: TRBV20-1; CDR3 DNA: TGCAGTGCAGGGAAGCAGACCTGGGCGGAAGCTGAAGCTTTCTTT; CDR3 protein: CSAGKQTWAEAEAFF
J gene: TRBJ2-1; D gene: .; clone size: .; V gene: TRBV5-1; CDR3 DNA: TGCGCCAGCAGCTCCCTTAGCAATCTGGAGAATGAGCAGTTCTTC; CDR3 protein: CASSSLSNLENEQFF
J gene: TRBJ2-7; D gene: .; clone size: .; V gene: TRBV7-2; CDR3 DNA: TGTGCCAGCAGCGGTACCCTGAATAACGAGCAGTACTTC; CDR3 protein: CASSGTLNNEQYF
J gene: TRBJ2-3; D gene: TRBD2; clone size: .; V gene: TRBV7-9; CDR3 DNA: TGTGCCAGCAGCGACGGGACTAGCGGGAGCCCAGATACGCAGTATTTT; CDR3 protein: CASSDGTSGSPDTQYF
J gene: TRBJ2-7; D gene: .; clone size: .; V gene: TRBV6-5; CDR3 DNA: TGTGCCAGCAGGACGACCAAAGGCGGCCACGAGCAGTACTTC; CDR3 protein: CASRTTKGGHEQYF
J gene: TRBJ2-7; D gene: .; clone size: .; V gene: TRBV4-1; CDR3 DNA: TGCGCCAGCAGCCATACAACTGGAACGGGAGAGCAGTACTTC; CDR3 protein: CASSHTTGTGEQYF
J gene: TRBJ1-1; D gene: .; clone size: .; V gene: TRBV7-9; CDR3 DNA: TGTGCCAGCGTCTCGGGTAGCGCCGGGGGGACTGAAGCTTTCTTT; CDR3 protein: CASVSGSAGGTEAFF
J gene: TRBJ2-7; D gene: .; clone size: .; V gene: TRBV6-2/TRBV6-3; CDR3 DNA: TGTGCCAGCAGTTACAGGATCCTCTCCCATGAGCAGTACTTC; CDR3 protein: CASSYRILSHEQYF
J gene: TRBJ2-3; D gene: .; clone size: .; V gene: TRBV5-1; CDR3 DNA: TGCGCCAGCAGCTTGCTTTGGGGCCCCACAGATACGCAGTATTTT; CDR3 protein: CASSLLWGPTDTQYF
J gene: TRBJ2-5; D gene: TRBD2; clone size: few; V gene: TRBV20-1; CDR3 DNA: TGCAGTGTTCGACTAGCGGGGCAACAAGAGACCCAGTACTTC; CDR3 protein: CSVRLAGQQETQYF
J gene: TRBJ1-1; D gene: .; clone size: once; V gene: TRBV7-2; CDR3 DNA: TGTGCCAGCAGCTTTTCCCAGGGGATCACTGAAGCTTTCTTT; CDR3 protein: CASSFSQGITEAFF
J gene: TRBJ1-2; D gene: .; clone size: .; V gene: TRBV10-3; CDR3 DNA: TGTGCCATCAGTGAGTCGACTCATGGGGCCGCCTATGGCTACACCTTC; CDR3 protein: CAISESTHGAAYGYTF
J gene: TRBJ2-5; D gene: TRBD2; clone size: many; V gene: TRBV5-1; CDR3 DNA: TGCGCCAGCAGGCCGGGACTAGCGGGCGAGACCCAGTACTTC; CDR3 protein: CASRPGLAGETQYF
J gene: TRBJ1-5; D gene: .; clone size: .; V gene: TRBV20-1; CDR3 DNA: TGCAGTGCTAGAGCCACAAATCAGCCCCAGCATTTT; CDR3 protein: CSARATNQPQHF
J gene: TRBJ1-1; D gene: .; clone size: .; V gene: TRBV5-1; CDR3 DNA: TGCGCCAGCAGCTTGAGTTCGGACAGTCAAGCTTTCTTT; CDR3 protein: CASSLSSDSQAFF